Described below is a single T cell receptor (beta chain) sequence and its context. These data originate in a study of blood T cell repertoires in COVID-19. The wider study: The origin of the acute and convalescent COVID-19 samples was the United States, Italy and Spain.

Per the germline V gene, CDR1 is ENHRY and CDR2 is SYGVKD. CDR3 size: 14 residues. The V and J ends lost 7 bases and 2 bases respectively, with 15 bases between them. TCRdb's table, derived via immunoSEQ multiplex PCR, lists solely in-frame clones and lacks some. The sample has 85,000 to 100,000 clones, 87% seen once. The chain recombines TRBV10-3 with TRBJ2-7; D might be TRBD1 (6 bases). Sequencing input: peripheral blood. This clonotype was sampled from a woman aged 55-70 years with COVID-19, enrolled during active disease. CDR3 bases: TGTGCCATCAAGACCACAGGGATGGCCTACGAGCAGTACTTC. Translating it yields CAIKTTGMAYEQYF.